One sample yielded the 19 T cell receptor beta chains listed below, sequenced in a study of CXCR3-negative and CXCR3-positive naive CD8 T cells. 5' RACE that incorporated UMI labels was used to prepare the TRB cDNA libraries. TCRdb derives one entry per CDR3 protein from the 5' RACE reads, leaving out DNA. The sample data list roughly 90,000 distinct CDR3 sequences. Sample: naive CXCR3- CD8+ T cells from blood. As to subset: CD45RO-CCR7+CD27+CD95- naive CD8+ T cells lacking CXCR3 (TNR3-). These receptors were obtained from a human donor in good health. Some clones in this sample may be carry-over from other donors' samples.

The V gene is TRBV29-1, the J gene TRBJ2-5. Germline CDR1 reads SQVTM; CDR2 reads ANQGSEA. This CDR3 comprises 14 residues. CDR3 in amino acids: CSVEAGGNQETQYF.

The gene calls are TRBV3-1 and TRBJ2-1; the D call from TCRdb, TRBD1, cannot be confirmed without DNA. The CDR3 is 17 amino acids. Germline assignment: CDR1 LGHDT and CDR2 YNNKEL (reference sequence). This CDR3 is CASSPPGILPLYNEQFF.

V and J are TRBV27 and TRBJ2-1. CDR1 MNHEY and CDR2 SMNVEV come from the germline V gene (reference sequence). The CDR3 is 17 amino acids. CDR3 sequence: CASSLSGTWGSYNEQFF.

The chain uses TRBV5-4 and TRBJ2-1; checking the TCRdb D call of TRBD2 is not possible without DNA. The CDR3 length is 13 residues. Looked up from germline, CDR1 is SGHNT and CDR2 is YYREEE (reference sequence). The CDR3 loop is CASSSVASDEQFF.

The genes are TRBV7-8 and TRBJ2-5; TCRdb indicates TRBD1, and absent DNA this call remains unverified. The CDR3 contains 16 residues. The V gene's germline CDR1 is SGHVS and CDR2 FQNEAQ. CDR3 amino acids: CASSPADRGLGETQYF.

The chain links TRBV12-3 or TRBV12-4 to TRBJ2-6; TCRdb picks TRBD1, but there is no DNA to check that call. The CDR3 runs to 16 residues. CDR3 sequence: CASSHPTASGANVLTF.

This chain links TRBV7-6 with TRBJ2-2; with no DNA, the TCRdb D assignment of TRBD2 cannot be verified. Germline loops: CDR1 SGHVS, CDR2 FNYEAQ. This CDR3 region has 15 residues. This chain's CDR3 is CASSSGPRGAGELFF.

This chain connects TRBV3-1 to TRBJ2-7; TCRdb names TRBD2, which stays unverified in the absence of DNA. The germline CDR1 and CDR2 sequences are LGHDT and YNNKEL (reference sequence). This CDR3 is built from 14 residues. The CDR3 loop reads CASTAHGHTLEQYF.

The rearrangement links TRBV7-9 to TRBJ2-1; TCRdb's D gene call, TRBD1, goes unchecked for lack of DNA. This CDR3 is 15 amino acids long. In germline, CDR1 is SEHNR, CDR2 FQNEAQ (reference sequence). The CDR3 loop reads CASSGRTKGGDEQFF.

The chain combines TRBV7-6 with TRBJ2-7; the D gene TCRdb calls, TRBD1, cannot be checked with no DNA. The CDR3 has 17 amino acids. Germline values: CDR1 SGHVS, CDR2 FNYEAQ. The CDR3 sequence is CASSPYEGQGVGDEQYF.

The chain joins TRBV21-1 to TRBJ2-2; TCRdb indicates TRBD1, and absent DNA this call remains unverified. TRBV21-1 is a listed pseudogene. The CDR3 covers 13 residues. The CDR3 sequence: CARRQGNTGELFF.

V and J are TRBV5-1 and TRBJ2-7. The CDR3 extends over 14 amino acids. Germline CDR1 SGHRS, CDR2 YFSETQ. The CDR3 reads CASSQDGFRYEQYF.

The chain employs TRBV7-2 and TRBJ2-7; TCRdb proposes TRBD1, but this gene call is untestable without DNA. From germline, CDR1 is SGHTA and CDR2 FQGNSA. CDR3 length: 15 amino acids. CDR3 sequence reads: CASSRRQGETYEQYF.

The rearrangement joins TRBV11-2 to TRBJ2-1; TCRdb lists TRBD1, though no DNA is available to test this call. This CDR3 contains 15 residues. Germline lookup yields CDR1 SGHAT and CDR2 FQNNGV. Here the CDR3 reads CASRHPNHPGTEQFF.

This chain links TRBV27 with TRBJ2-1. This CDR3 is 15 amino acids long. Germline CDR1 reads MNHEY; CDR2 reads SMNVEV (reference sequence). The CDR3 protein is CASSLDRGAYNEQFF.

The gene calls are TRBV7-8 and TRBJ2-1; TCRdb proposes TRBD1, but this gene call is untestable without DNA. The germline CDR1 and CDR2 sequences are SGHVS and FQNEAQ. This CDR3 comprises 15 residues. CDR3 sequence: CASSEDEGAGNEQFF.

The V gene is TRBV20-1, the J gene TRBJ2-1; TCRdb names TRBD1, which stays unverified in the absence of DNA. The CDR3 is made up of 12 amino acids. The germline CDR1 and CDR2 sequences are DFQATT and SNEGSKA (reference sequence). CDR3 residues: CSARRTGNEQFF.

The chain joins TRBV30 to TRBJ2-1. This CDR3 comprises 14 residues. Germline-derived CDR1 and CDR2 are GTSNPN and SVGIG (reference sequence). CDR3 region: CACLRVVSYNEQFF.

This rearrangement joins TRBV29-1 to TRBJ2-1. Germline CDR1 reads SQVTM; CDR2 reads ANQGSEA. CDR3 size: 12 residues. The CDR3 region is CSAEGSSNEQFF.